This is a list of T cell receptor beta chains from one sample in a study of circulating CD8 cells and anti-PD-1 response in melanoma. Using its own MiXCR run on the reads, TCRdb lists one record per CDR3 protein. The repertoire holds 930 or so distinct CDR3 sequences, with 7.5% to 9% as singletons. The sequenced sample was CD8+ T cells from PBMCs, obtained at baseline or after one month of anti-PD-1 therapy (not recorded which). Source of these receptors: a human donor with melanoma. Both conserved end residues are part of each CDR3. D genes are given only for firm matches. Clone size is given as how often the clone was seen (once, few, many) or a class if it is expanded.

j_gene,d_gene,v_gene,abundance,CDR3aa,CDR3nt
TRBJ1-5,NA,TRBV12-5,medium-sized,CASGLPRRYSNQPQHF,TGTGCTAGTGGTTTGCCCCGTCGATATAGCAATCAGCCCCAGCATTTT
TRBJ1-1,NA,TRBV19,large,CASIDGLNTEAFF,TGTGCCAGTATAGACGGACTGAACACTGAAGCTTTCTTT
TRBJ1-1,NA,TRBV19,few,CASSIQQGGNTEAFF,TGTGCCAGTAGTATACAGCAGGGAGGGAACACTGAAGCTTTCTTT
TRBJ2-7,NA,TRBV7-2,hyperexpanded,CASSLQLGGREQYF,TGTGCCAGCAGCTTACAGTTGGGGGGGCGGGAGCAGTACTTC
TRBJ2-1,TRBD2,TRBV5-6,few,CASFGLAGSSSYNEQFF,TGTGCCAGCTTCGGACTAGCGGGGTCGAGCTCCTACAATGAGCAGTTCTTC
TRBJ2-7,TRBD1,TRBV19,medium-sized,CATQRTGGIYEQYF,TGTGCCACTCAACGGACAGGGGGGATCTACGAGCAGTACTTC
TRBJ1-1,NA,TRBV28,medium-sized,CASSERGDPEAFF,TGTGCCAGCAGTGAACGGGGTGATCCTGAAGCTTTCTTT
TRBJ2-7,TRBD1,TRBV27,medium-sized,CASSRQGHEQYF,TGTGCCAGCAGTCGACAGGGCCACGAGCAGTACTTC
TRBJ1-3,TRBD1,TRBV15,medium-sized,CATSSELAGTGGSGNTIYF,TGTGCCACCAGCAGTGAACTGGCCGGGACAGGGGGCTCTGGAAACACCATATATTTT
TRBJ2-7,NA,TRBV14,large,CASSQDGGQDRYEQYF,TGTGCCAGCAGCCAAGACGGAGGGCAAGACAGATACGAGCAGTACTTC
TRBJ1-6,TRBD1,TRBV19,medium-sized,CASGGQLNSPLHF,TGTGCCAGTGGGGGACAGCTTAATTCACCCCTCCACTTT
TRBJ2-7,TRBD2,TRBV18,medium-sized,CASSWSGGSSPYEQYF,TGTGCCAGCTCATGGAGCGGGGGTTCGTCCCCCTACGAGCAGTACTTC
TRBJ2-1,NA,TRBV4-2,medium-sized,CASSQDPRPSYNEQFF,TGTGCCAGCAGCCAAGATCCACGCCCCTCCTACAATGAGCAGTTCTTC
TRBJ2-5,NA,TRBV27,medium-sized,CASSRGETQYF,TGTGCCAGCTCGCGGGGAGAGACCCAGTACTTC